This T cell receptor (beta chain) was captured by sequencing in a study of CD8 T cells in Susac syndrome. Each multiple sclerosis control was a treatment-naive patient with relapsing-remitting disease that was either stable or active. TEMRA cells underwent FACS enrichment and CD8+ and CD4+ T cells underwent negative isolation. Germline V CDR1 and CDR2: SGHRS, YFSETQ. The CDR3 has 15 residues. V gave up 4 bases and J gave up 5 bases; unmatched junction bases: 10. Random hexamers primed reverse transcription of about 0.45 to 1 ug RNA. Amplification of TCR beta CDR3 across 54 Vbeta and 13 Jbeta was performed with immunoSEQ multiplex PCR. TCRdb re-called the immunoSEQ multiplex PCR reads through MiXCR, storing one row per CDR3 protein. Found here are roughly 180,000 distinct CDR3 sequences, roughly 92% of them singletons; the top ten hold more than 0.08%.

The sequence came from a human donor with multiple sclerosis. The J gene is TRBJ2-5, the V gene TRBV5-1; 8 nucleotides match TRBD1. Source material: CD4+ T cells from PBMCs. CDR3 sequence (DNA): TGCGCCAGCAGCCCCCAGGGGGCCCGAAGTGAGACCCAGTACTTC. Translating gives CASSPQGARSETQYF.